This is a list of T cell receptor beta chains from one sample in a study of cytomegalovirus exposure and HLA in healthy donors. Using immunoSEQ multiplex PCR, the repertoire was profiled, and TCRdb retains in-frame clones only, with some absent. This sample has about 130,000 clones, with about four fifths found just once. The sequenced sample was PBMCs. Receptor source: a man aged 25 to 40 in good health and CMV-seronegative. The CDR3 runs from the conserved cysteine through the conserved F or W. Each record gives: clone size, J gene, D gene, V gene, CDR3 protein, CDR3 DNA. D genes are given only for firm matches. Expanded clones get a size class; other rows say once, few or many, or leave the size out.

once | TRBJ2-1 | NA | TRBV7-2 | CASSLVYSRLDNEQFF | TGTGCCAGCAGCTTAGTATACTCCCGGCTAGACAATGAGCAGTTCTTC
NA | TRBJ2-5 | TRBD1 | TRBV5-1 | CASSPTGGETQYF | TGCGCCAGCAGCCCGACAGGGGGAGAGACCCAGTACTTC
NA | TRBJ2-7 | TRBD1 | TRBV28 | CASSSTGTGSHYEQYF | TGTGCCAGCAGTTCGACCGGGACAGGGAGCCACTACGAGCAGTACTTC
NA | TRBJ1-2 | NA | TRBV7-9 | CASSLDSGYGYTF | TGTGCCAGCAGCTTAGACAGTGGCTATGGCTACACCTTC
NA | TRBJ1-2 | NA | TRBV10-3 | CAISVGGNYGYTF | TGTGCCATCAGTGTAGGAGGGAACTATGGCTACACCTTC
NA | TRBJ1-6 | NA | TRBV28 | CASRTSRRGSYNSPLHF | TGTGCCAGCAGGACCTCACGGAGGGGCTCCTATAATTCACCCCTCCACTTT
NA | TRBJ1-5 | NA | TRBV7-2 | CASSLAHSNQPQHF | TGTGCCAGCAGCTTGGCACATAGCAATCAGCCCCAGCATTTT
NA | TRBJ2-2 | NA | TRBV6-1 | CASSNRDTGELFF | TGTGCCAGCAGTAACAGAGACACCGGGGAGCTGTTTTTT
NA | TRBJ2-5 | NA | TRBV10-1 | CASSGGQGGEQYF | TGCGCCAGCAGTGGAGGCCAGGGAGGAGAGCAGTACTTC
NA | TRBJ2-7 | TRBD1 | TRBV18 | CASSPLGTGGFHEQYF | TGTGCCAGCTCACCATTGGGGACAGGGGGCTTCCACGAGCAGTACTTC
NA | TRBJ2-1 | TRBD2 | TRBV5-6 | CASSLTGGGAHEQFF | TGTGCCAGCAGCTTGACTGGCGGGGGGGCGCATGAGCAGTTCTTC
NA | TRBJ2-5 | TRBD2 | TRBV5-6 | CASSLPGLALKETQYF | TGTGCCAGCAGCTTACCGGGACTAGCGTTGAAAGAGACCCAGTACTTC
NA | TRBJ1-6 | NA | TRBV10-3 | CAIKREVGSPLHF | TGTGCCATCAAGAGGGAGGTGGGATCACCCCTCCACTTT
NA | TRBJ1-3 | TRBD1 | TRBV2 | CASSDPGGGGNTIYF | TGTGCCAGCAGTGATCCAGGGGGCGGCGGAAACACCATATATTTT
NA | TRBJ2-1 | TRBD2 | TRBV7-8 | CASLGRAYNEQFF | TGTGCCAGCCTTGGGAGGGCCTATAATGAGCAGTTCTTC
NA | TRBJ2-2 | NA | TRBV4-2 | CASSQDVSAGMNTGELFF | TGTGCCAGCAGCCAAGATGTCAGTGCGGGCATGAACACCGGGGAGCTGTTTTTT
NA | TRBJ2-2 | TRBD2 | TRBV28 | CASSGLAGMGDTGELFF | TGTGCCAGCAGTGGACTAGCGGGAATGGGAGATACCGGGGAGCTGTTTTTT
NA | TRBJ1-1 | NA | TRBV7-2 | CASSPGTEAFF | TGTGCCAGCAGCCCGGGCACTGAAGCTTTCTTT
few | TRBJ2-3 | NA | TRBV27 | CASSLVAGTSTDTQYF | TGTGCCAGCAGTTTAGTTGCGGGCACTAGCACAGATACGCAGTATTTT
NA | TRBJ2-3 | TRBD2 | TRBV7-3 | CASSLTGRGAGGDTQYF | TGTGCCAGCAGCTTAACGGGCCGCGGAGCGGGAGGTGATACGCAGTATTTT